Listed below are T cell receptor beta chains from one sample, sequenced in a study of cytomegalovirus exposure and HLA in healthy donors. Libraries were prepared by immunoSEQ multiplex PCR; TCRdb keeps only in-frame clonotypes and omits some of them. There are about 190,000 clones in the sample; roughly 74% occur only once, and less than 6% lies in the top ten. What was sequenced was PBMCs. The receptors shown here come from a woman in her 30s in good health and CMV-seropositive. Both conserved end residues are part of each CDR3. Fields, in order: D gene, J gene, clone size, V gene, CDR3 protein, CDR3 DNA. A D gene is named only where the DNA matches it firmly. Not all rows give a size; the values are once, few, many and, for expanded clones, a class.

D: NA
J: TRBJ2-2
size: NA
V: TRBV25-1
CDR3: CASSEYKGDTGELFF
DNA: TGTGCCAGCAGTGAATATAAGGGGGACACCGGGGAGCTGTTTTTT

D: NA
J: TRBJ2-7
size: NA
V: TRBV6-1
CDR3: CASRNLQGRREQYF
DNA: TGTGCCAGCAGGAATCTACAGGGTCGCCGCGAGCAGTACTTC

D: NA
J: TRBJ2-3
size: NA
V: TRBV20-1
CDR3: CSAAMPDTQYF
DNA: TGCAGTGCCGCGATGCCGGATACGCAGTATTTT

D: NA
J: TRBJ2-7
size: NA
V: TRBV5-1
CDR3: CASSSSGLSDEQYF
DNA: TGCGCCAGCAGCTCCTCGGGACTCTCGGACGAGCAGTACTTC

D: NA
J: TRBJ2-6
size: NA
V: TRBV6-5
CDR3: CASSYGPGANVLTF
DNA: TGTGCCAGCAGTTACGGGCCTGGGGCCAACGTCCTGACTTTC

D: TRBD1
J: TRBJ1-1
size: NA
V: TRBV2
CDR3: CASSEATSGGMNTEAFF
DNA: TGTGCCAGCAGTGAAGCGACATCAGGGGGAATGAACACTGAAGCTTTCTTT

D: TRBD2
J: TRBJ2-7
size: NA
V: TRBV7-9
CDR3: CSSSSTGGEQYF
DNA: TGTTCCAGCAGCTCCACGGGGGGCGAGCAGTACTTC

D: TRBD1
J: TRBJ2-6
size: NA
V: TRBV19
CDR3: CASSIDRATAGANVLTF
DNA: TGTGCCAGTAGTATCGACAGGGCCACCGCTGGGGCCAACGTCCTGACTTTC

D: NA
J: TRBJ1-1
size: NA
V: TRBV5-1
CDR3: CASSWGLSTEAFF
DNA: TGCGCCAGCAGCTGGGGACTGAGCACTGAAGCTTTCTTT

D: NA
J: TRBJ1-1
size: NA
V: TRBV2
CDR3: CAGYTPGGVGNTEAFF
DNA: TGTGCCGGCTACACCCCCGGCGGGGTAGGGAACACTGAAGCTTTCTTT

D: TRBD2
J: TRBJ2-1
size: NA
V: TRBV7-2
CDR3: CASSPSGRISNEQFF
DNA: TGTGCCAGCAGCCCTAGCGGGAGGATCTCCAATGAGCAGTTCTTC

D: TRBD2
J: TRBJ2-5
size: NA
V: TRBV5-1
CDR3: CASSVDSGRQETQYF
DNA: TGCGCCAGCAGCGTCGATAGCGGGAGGCAAGAGACCCAGTACTTC

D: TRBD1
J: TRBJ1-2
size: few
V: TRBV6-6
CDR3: CASSGTEEGYTF
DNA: TGTGCCAGCAGTGGGACAGAAGAAGGCTACACCTTC

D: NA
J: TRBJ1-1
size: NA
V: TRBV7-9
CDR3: CASSNRVVVNTEAFF
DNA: TGTGCCAGCAGCAACAGGGTCGTTGTGAACACTGAAGCTTTCTTT

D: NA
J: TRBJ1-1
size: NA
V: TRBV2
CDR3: CASSERGSSRAFF
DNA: TGTGCCAGCAGTGAACGGGGGTCTTCAAGGGCTTTCTTT

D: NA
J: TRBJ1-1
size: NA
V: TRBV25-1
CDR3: CASSPGNRNTEAFF
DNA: TGTGCCAGCAGTCCAGGAAATCGAAACACTGAAGCTTTCTTT

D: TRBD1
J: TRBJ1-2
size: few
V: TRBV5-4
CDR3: CASRRTGGFAGYTF
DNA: TGTGCCAGCAGGCGGACAGGGGGCTTCGCTGGCTACACCTTC

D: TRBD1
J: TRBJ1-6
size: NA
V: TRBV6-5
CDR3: CASSRTGGRDSPLHF
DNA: TGTGCCAGCAGTCGAACAGGGGGCCGGGATTCACCCCTCCACTTT

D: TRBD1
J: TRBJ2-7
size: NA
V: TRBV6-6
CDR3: CASSYYGQGYEQYF
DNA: TGTGCCAGCAGTTATTACGGACAGGGCTACGAGCAGTACTTC